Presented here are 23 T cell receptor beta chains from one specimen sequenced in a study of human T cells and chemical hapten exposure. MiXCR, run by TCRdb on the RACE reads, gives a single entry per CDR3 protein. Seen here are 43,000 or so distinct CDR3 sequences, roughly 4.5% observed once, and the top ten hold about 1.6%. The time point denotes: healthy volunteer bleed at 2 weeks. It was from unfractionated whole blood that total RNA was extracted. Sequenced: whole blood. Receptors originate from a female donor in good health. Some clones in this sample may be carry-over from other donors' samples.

CDR3 in amino acids: CASSHGGQPQHF. The CDR3 DNA is TGTGCCAGCAGCCATGGGGGTCAGCCCCAGCATTTT. V is TRBV5-6 and J is TRBJ1-5; possible D gene TRBD1, 5 bases. The V gene's germline CDR1 is SGHDT and CDR2 YYEEEE. CDR3 size: 12 residues. The V gene lost 4 bases and the J gene lost 6 bases, with 8 bases spanning the gap.

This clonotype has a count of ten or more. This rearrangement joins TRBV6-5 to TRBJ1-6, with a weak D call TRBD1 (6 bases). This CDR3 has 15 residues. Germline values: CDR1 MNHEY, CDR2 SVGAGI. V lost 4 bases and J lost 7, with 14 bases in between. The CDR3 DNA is TGTGCCAGCAGTTTTCTTTCAAGGGGGAATTCACCCCTCCACTTT. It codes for CASSFLSRGNSPLHF.

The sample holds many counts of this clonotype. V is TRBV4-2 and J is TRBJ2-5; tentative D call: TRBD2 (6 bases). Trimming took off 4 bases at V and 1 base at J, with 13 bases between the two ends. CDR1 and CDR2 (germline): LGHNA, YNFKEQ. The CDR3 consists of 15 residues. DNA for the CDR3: TGTGCCAGCAGCCTACTCTTGGGGGGCCAAGAGACCCAGTACTTC. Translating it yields CASSLLLGGQETQYF.

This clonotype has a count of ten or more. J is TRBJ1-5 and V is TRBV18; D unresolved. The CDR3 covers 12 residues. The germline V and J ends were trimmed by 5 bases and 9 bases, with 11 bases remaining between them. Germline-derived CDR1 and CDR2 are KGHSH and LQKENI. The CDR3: CASSSGVWPQHF. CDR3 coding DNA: TGTGCCAGCTCATCCGGAGTTTGGCCCCAGCATTTT.

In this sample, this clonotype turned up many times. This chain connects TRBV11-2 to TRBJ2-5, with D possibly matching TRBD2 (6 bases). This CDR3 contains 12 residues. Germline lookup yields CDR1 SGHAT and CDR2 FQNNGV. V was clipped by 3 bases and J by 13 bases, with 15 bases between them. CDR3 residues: CASSLRDSRPYF. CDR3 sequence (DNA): TGTGCCAGCAGCTTGCGGGACTCCCGACCGTACTTC. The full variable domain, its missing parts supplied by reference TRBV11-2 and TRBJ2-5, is EAGVAQSPRYKIIEKRQSVAFWCNPISGHATLYWYQQILGQGPKLLIQFQNNGVVDDSQLPKDRFSAERLKGVDSTLKIQPAKLEDSAVYLCASSLRDSRPYFGPGTRLLVL.

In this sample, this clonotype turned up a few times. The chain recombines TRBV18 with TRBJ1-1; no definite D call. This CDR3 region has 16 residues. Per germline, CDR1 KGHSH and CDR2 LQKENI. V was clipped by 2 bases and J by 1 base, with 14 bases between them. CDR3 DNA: TGTGCCAGCTCACCATGGGTCGGAGAAGCGAACACTGAAGCTTTCTTT. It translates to CASSPWVGEANTEAFF.

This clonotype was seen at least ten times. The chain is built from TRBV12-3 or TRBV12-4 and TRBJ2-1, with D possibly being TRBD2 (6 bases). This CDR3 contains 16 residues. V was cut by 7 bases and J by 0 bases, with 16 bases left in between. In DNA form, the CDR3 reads TGTGCCAGCACTCCTATGGGGAGGAGCTCCTACAATGAGCAGTTCTTC. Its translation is CASTPMGRSSYNEQFF.

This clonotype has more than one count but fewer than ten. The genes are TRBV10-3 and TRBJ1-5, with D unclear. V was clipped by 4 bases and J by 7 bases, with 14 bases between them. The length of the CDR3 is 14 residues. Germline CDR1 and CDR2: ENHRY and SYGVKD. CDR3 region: CAISGTQGRQPQHF. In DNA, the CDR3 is TGTGCCATCAGTGGGACGCAAGGGAGACAGCCCCAGCATTTT.

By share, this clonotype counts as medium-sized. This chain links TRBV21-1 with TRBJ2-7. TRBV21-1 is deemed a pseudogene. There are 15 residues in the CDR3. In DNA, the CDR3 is TGTGCCAGCAGCAAAGGTGGCAGGACCTGCTACGAGCAGTACTTC. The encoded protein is CASSKGGRTCYEQYF.

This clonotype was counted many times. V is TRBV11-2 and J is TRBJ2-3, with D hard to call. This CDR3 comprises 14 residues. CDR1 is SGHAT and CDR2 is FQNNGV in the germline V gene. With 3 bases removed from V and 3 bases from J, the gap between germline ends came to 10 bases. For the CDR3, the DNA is TGTGCCAGCAGCTTCCTCGCGTTAACAGATACGCAGTATTTT. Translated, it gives CASSFLALTDTQYF.

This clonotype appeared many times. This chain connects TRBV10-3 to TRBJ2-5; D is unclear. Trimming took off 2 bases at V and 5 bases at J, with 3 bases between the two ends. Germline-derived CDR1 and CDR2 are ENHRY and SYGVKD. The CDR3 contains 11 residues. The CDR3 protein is CAISEGETQYF. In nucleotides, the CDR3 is TGTGCCATCAGTGAGGGGGAGACCCAGTACTTC.

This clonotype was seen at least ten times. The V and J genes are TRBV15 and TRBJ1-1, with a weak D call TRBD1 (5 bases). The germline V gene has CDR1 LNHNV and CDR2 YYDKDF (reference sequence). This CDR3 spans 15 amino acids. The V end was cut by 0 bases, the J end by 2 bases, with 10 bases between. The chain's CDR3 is CATSRDGALNTEAFF. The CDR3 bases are TGTGCCACCAGCAGAGATGGGGCATTAAACACTGAAGCTTTCTTT.

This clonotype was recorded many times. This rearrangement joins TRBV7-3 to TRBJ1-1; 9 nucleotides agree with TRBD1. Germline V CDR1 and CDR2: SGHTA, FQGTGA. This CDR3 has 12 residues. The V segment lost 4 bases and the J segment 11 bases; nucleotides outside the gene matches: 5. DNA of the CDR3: TGTGCCAGCAGCTCCGGGACAGGGTTGGCTTTCTTT. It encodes CASSSGTGLAFF. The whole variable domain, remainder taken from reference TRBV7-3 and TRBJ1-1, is GAGVSQTPSNKVTEKGKYVELRCDPISGHTALYWYRQSLGQGPEFLIYFQGTGAADDSGLPNDRFFAVRPEGSVSTLKIQRTERGDSAVYLCASSSGTGLAFFGQGTRLTVV.

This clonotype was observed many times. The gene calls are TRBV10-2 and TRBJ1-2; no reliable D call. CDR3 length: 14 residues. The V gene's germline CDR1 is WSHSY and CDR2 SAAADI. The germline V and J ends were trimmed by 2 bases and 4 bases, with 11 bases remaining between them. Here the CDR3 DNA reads TGCGCCAGCAGTGAGGAGGGCGAAATCTATGGCTACACCTTC. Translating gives CASSEEGEIYGYTF.

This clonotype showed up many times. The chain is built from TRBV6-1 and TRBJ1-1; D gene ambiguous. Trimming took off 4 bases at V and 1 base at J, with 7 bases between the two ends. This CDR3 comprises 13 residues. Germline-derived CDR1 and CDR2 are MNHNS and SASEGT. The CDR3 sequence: CASSGHKNTEAFF. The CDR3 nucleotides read TGTGCCAGCAGTGGACATAAGAACACTGAAGCTTTCTTT.

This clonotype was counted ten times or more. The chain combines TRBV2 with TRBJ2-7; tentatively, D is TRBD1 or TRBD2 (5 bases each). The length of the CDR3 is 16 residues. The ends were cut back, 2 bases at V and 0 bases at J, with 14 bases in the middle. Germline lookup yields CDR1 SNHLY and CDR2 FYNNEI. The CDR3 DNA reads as TGTGCCAGCAGTGAATGGGGACGGTCAGCCTCCTACGAGCAGTACTTC. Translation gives CASSEWGRSASYEQYF.

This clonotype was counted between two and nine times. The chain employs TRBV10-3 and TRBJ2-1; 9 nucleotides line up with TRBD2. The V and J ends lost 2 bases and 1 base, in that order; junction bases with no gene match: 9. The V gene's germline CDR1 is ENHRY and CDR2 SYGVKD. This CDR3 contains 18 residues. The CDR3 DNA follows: TGTGCCATCAGTGAGCCAGGGGCTAGCGGGGTATCCTACAATGAGCAGTTCTTC. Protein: CAISEPGASGVSYNEQFF.

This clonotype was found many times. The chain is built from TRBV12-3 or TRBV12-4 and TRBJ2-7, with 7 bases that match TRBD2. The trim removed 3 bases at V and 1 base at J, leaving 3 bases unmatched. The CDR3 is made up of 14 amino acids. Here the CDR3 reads CASSLRRESYEQYF. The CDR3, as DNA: TGTGCCAGCAGTTTGAGGCGGGAGTCCTACGAGCAGTACTTC.

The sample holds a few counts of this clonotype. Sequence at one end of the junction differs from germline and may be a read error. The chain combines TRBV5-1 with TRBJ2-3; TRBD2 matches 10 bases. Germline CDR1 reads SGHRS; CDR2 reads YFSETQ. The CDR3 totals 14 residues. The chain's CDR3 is CASSGLAGAYTQYF. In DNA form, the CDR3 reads TGCGCCAGCAGTGGGCTAGCGGGGGCATATACCCAGTATTTT.

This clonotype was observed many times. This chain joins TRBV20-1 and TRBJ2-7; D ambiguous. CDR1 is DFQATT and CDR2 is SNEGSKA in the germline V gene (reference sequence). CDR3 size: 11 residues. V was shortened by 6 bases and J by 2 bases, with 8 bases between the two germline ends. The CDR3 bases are TGCAGTGCGATAACTACCTACGAGCAGTACTTC. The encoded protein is CSAITTYEQYF.

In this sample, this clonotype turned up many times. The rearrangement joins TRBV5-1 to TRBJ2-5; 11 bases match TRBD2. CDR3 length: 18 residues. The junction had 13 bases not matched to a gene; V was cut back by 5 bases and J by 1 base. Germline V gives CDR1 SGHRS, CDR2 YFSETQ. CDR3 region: CASRRALAGGLLQETQYF. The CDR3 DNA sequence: TGCGCCAGCAGAAGAGCCCTAGCGGGGGGTCTACTCCAAGAGACCCAGTACTTC. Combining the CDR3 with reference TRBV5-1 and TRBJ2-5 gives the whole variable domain KAGVTQTPRYLIKTRGQQVTLSCSPISGHRSVSWYQQTPGQGLQFLFEYFSETQRNKGNFPGRFSGRQFSNSRSEMNVSTLELGDSALYLCASRRALAGGLLQETQYFGPGTRLLVL.

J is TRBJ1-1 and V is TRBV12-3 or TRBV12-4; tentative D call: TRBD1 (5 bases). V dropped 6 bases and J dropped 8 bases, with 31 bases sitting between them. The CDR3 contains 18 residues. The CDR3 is CASSPGPRGMDGHPEAFF. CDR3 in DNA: TGTGCCAGCAGCCCCGGGCCCCGGGGCATGGACGGTCATCCCGAAGCTTTCTTT.

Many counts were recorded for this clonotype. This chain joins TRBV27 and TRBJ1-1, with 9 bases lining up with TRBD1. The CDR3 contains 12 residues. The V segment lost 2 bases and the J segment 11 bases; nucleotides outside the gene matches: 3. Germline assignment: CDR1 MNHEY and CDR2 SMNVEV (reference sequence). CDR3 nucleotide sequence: TGTGCCAGCAGTTTAACAGGGGGCCGTGCTTTCTTT. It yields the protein CASSLTGGRAFF.